The rows below give T cell receptor beta chains drawn from one sample of a study of blood T cells in healthy people across ages. Via MiXCR, TCRdb re-called the 5' RACE reads, giving one row per CDR3 protein. The table shows about 580,000 distinct CDR3 sequences, with about 45% occurring only once. The sequenced material came from blood. These receptor sequences come from a man at least 80 years old in good health. Both conserved end residues are part of each CDR3. The D gene is left open where the match is weak. The size entry is marked missing in some rows and otherwise reads once, few, many or a size class.

V gene	J gene	clone size	D gene	CDR3 protein	CDR3 DNA
TRBV6-2/TRBV6-3	TRBJ1-5	-	TRBD1	CASSSAARGDQPQHF	TGTGCCAGCAGTTCGGCAGCCAGGGGGGATCAGCCCCAGCATTTT
TRBV7-2	TRBJ2-7	-	TRBD2	CASSLFGGRSYEQYF	TGTGCCAGCAGCTTATTCGGCGGGAGGTCCTACGAGCAGTACTTC
TRBV20-1	TRBJ1-1	once	-	CSAMDPQVGNEAFF	TGCAGTGCCATGGATCCGCAGGTGGGAAATGAAGCTTTCTTT
TRBV7-9	TRBJ2-2	-	TRBD1	CASSGQGAGELFF	TGTGCCAGCAGCGGACAGGGGGCCGGGGAGCTGTTTTTT
TRBV20-1	TRBJ1-5	-	-	CSAIDGKFSAQHF	TGCAGTGCGATTGACGGGAAATTCTCCGCCCAGCATTTT
TRBV3-1	TRBJ1-4	-	TRBD1	CASSRPGQGGEKLFF	TGTGCCAGCTCGCGCCCGGGACAGGGGGGAGAAAAACTGTTTTTT
TRBV20-1	TRBJ2-1	few	TRBD2	CSARPSGSYEQFF	TGCAGTGCTAGACCTAGCGGGAGCTATGAGCAGTTCTTC
TRBV20-1	TRBJ2-2	-	TRBD1	CSARRWTGVTGELFF	TGCAGTGCTAGAAGGTGGACAGGCGTAACCGGGGAGCTGTTTTTT
TRBV2	TRBJ2-3	-	-	CASLLMADTQYF	TGTGCCAGCCTACTCATGGCAGATACGCAGTATTTT
TRBV12-3/TRBV12-4	TRBJ2-1	few	TRBD2	CASLYRGTSGPYNEQFF	TGTGCCAGCCTATACAGGGGGACTAGCGGTCCCTACAATGAGCAGTTCTTC
TRBV20-1	TRBJ2-2	-	TRBD1	CSAGPQGNGELFF	TGCAGTGCTGGACCACAGGGGAACGGGGAGCTGTTTTTT
TRBV7-2	TRBJ2-3	few	TRBD2	CASSSPIGRGASTDTQYF	TGTGCCAGCAGCTCCCCTATCGGGCGGGGGGCTAGCACAGATACGCAGTATTTT
TRBV28	TRBJ2-3	once	TRBD2	CASRSYSGSGADTQYF	TGTGCCAGCAGATCCTATAGCGGGAGCGGGGCAGATACGCAGTATTTT
TRBV30	TRBJ1-2	-	TRBD1	CACNRQGSHGYTF	TGTGCCTGTAACCGACAGGGTTCGCATGGCTACACCTTC
TRBV7-2	TRBJ2-3	-	-	CASSFEWFADTQYF	TGTGCCAGCAGCTTTGAGTGGTTCGCAGATACGCAGTATTTT
TRBV10-3	TRBJ2-7	few	TRBD1	CAISPGQGYYEQYF	TGTGCCATCAGTCCAGGACAGGGGTACTACGAGCAGTACTTC
TRBV29-1	TRBJ2-5	-	-	CSVDQTYNEQYF	TGCAGCGTTGATCAGACTTACAATGAGCAGTACTTC
TRBV20-1	TRBJ2-6	-	-	CSARDTTTHSGANVLTF	TGCAGTGCTAGAGATACGACTACCCACTCTGGGGCCAACGTCCTGACTTTC
TRBV6-2/TRBV6-3	TRBJ2-7	few	TRBD2	CASGKTSGDNEQYF	TGTGCCAGCGGAAAGACTAGCGGAGACAATGAGCAGTACTTC
TRBV7-3	TRBJ1-6	-	-	CASGSGRNSPLHF	TGTGCCAGCGGATCAGGGAGAAATTCACCCCTCCACTTT
TRBV6-2/TRBV6-3	TRBJ1-2	-	TRBD1	CASRGTGRNYGYTF	TGTGCCAGCAGAGGGACAGGCAGAAACTATGGCTACACCTTC
TRBV6-6	TRBJ1-2	-	-	CASSPDGRNYDYTF	TGTGCCAGCAGTCCAGACGGGAGGAACTATGACTACACCTTC
TRBV24-1	TRBJ2-1	-	TRBD2	CATSGETSGSSYNEQFF	TGTGCCACCAGTGGTGAGACTAGCGGTAGCTCCTACAATGAGCAGTTCTTC
TRBV7-8	TRBJ2-1	-	TRBD2	CASSRSGGAYDEQFF	TGTGCCAGCAGTCGTAGCGGGGGGGCTTACGATGAGCAGTTCTTC
TRBV7-2	TRBJ2-3	-	-	CASSPFTRQDTQYF	TGTGCCAGCAGCCCCTTTACCCGGCAAGATACGCAGTATTTT
TRBV6-6	TRBJ2-5	many	-	CASSSPGRVQETQYF	TGTGCCAGCAGTTCACCAGGACGGGTCCAAGAGACCCAGTACTTC
TRBV7-9	TRBJ2-7	few	TRBD1	CASDRTGGYEQYF	TGTGCCAGCGATAGGACAGGGGGATACGAGCAGTACTTC
TRBV6-6	TRBJ2-6	many	-	CASRAGSSGVGANVLTF	TGTGCCAGCAGAGCCGGGAGTTCGGGGGTCGGGGCCAACGTCCTGACTTTC
TRBV6-2/TRBV6-3	TRBJ1-5	-	-	CASSTGPRGGLGNQPQHF	TGTGCCAGCAGCACCGGGCCGAGGGGCGGGTTGGGCAATCAGCCCCAGCATTTT
TRBV6-2/TRBV6-3	TRBJ2-7	few	-	CASSSLAGPAYEQYF	TGTGCCAGCAGTTCACTAGCAGGTCCGGCCTACGAGCAGTACTTC
TRBV24-1	TRBJ2-5	-	TRBD1	CATSDPGTEKQETQYF	TGTGCCACCAGTGATCCCGGGACAGAAAAACAAGAGACCCAGTACTTC
TRBV12-3/TRBV12-4	TRBJ1-2	-	-	CASSVSGINYGYTF	TGTGCCAGCAGTGTCTCAGGGATTAACTATGGCTACACCTTC
TRBV7-9	TRBJ1-3	-	-	CASSLQGDTIYF	TGTGCCAGCAGCTTACAGGGAGACACCATATATTTT
TRBV6-1	TRBJ2-7	-	TRBD1	CASSMRSGQGYEQYF	TGTGCCAGCAGCATGAGATCCGGACAGGGCTACGAGCAGTACTTC
TRBV6-5	TRBJ1-2	few	-	CASSYSSRVNYGYTF	TGTGCCAGCAGTTACTCGTCGCGGGTAAACTATGGCTACACCTTC
TRBV2	TRBJ2-1	-	-	CASIRDERDNEQFF	TGTGCCAGCATCCGGGACGAGCGCGACAATGAGCAGTTCTTC
TRBV20-1	TRBJ2-7	-	-	CSARRQLYEQYF	TGCAGTGCTCGCCGACAGCTCTACGAGCAGTACTTC
TRBV2	TRBJ1-2	-	TRBD1	CASNRTGADYGYTF	TGTGCCAGCAATAGGACAGGGGCGGACTATGGCTACACCTTC
TRBV9	TRBJ2-7	-	TRBD2	CASSVAVLAGTYEQYF	TGTGCCAGCAGCGTAGCTGTCCTAGCGGGGACCTACGAGCAGTACTTC
TRBV20-1	TRBJ2-1	few	-	CSAQAEPESYNEQFF	TGCAGTGCCCAGGCCGAGCCCGAATCCTACAATGAGCAGTTCTTC
TRBV20-1	TRBJ2-5	-	TRBD2	CSVPSSGRNNEQYF	TGCAGTGTCCCGTCTAGCGGGAGGAACAATGAGCAGTACTTC
TRBV12-5	TRBJ2-3	-	-	CASGLSSDTQYF	TGTGCTAGTGGTTTGAGTTCAGATACGCAGTATTTT
TRBV25-1	TRBJ2-5	few	-	CASSTRWEETQYF	TGTGCCAGCAGTACTCGGTGGGAAGAGACCCAGTACTTC
TRBV4-3	TRBJ2-3	once	-	CAGSQGLGDLDTQYF	TGCGCCGGCAGCCAAGGTCTGGGGGACCTTGATACGCAGTATTTT
TRBV5-5	TRBJ2-1	few	-	CASSLAVFQIYNEQFF	TGTGCCAGCAGCTTGGCCGTTTTTCAGATCTACAATGAGCAGTTCTTC
TRBV4-1	TRBJ2-3	-	-	CASSQDPGLHRGDTRYF	TGCGCCAGCAGCCAAGATCCTGGGCTCCACCGCGGGGATACGCGGTATTTT
TRBV24-1	TRBJ2-1	-	TRBD1	CATSDMDRGRGEQFF	TGTGCCACCAGTGACATGGACAGGGGGAGGGGTGAGCAGTTCTTC
TRBV7-9	TRBJ1-1	-	-	CASSSDLGEAFF	TGTGCCAGCAGCTCCGACCTAGGGGAAGCTTTCTTT
TRBV6-5	TRBJ2-3	many	TRBD1	CASSSSGTGGTQYF	TGTGCCAGCAGTTCATCCGGGACAGGGGGTACGCAGTATTTT
TRBV24-1	TRBJ2-1	few	-	CATSDWGLDNEQFF	TGTGCCACCAGTGATTGGGGCCTGGACAATGAGCAGTTCTTC
TRBV4-2	TRBJ2-7	few	-	CASSPDAGLYYEQYF	TGTGCCAGCAGCCCGGACGCGGGACTCTACTACGAGCAGTACTTC
TRBV9	TRBJ2-3	few	TRBD2	CASSATPSGGSDTQYF	TGTGCCAGCAGCGCCACCCCTAGCGGGGGGAGCGATACGCAGTATTTT
TRBV12-3/TRBV12-4	TRBJ2-1	once	TRBD2	CASSWDYQQFF	TGTGCCAGCAGTTGGGACTACCAGCAGTTCTTC
TRBV7-2	TRBJ2-5	-	TRBD1	CASSTGQGVETQYF	TGTGCCAGCAGCACCGGACAGGGGGTCGAGACCCAGTACTTC
TRBV6-5	TRBJ2-1	-	-	CASIGGCEQFF	TGTGCCAGCATCGGGGGCTGCGAGCAGTTCTTC
TRBV20-1	TRBJ2-1	few	-	CSAGYNEQFF	TGCAGTGCTGGCTACAATGAGCAGTTCTTC